This TCR beta chain was captured in a study of vaccination effects on CD4 cells after COVID-19. This clone has just a few counts. Its antigen is still unknown. Sequencing followed a ViraFEST assay step that expanded antigen-specific CD4+ T cells with viral peptide pools. Subsequent to a culture period of 10 days, CD4+ T cells were isolated. SARS-CoV-2 infection was confirmed by PCR in the person between March and December 2020. The vaccine given was either BNT162b2 or mRNA-1273, in two doses. Repertoires were generated with immunoSEQ multiplex PCR, while TCRdb's copy carries only in-frame clones and drops some. The sample includes approximately 14,000 clones, about 74% of them seen just once. V was pared by 8 bases and J by 4 bases, with 15 bases between. The CDR3 has 13 amino acids. CDR1 and CDR2 from the germline V gene are ENHRY and SYGVKD.

Sequenced here: CD4+ T cells from PBMCs cultured with HCoV-NL63 spike peptides, sampled after COVID-19 vaccination. The source is a human donor who had a prior SARS-CoV-2 infection. The V gene is TRBV10-3, the J gene TRBJ2-7, with D perhaps TRBD2 (5 bases). The CDR3 sequence is CAISVRTGYEQYF. DNA for the CDR3: TGTGCCATCTCGGTCCGGACTGGTTACGAGCAGTACTTC.